What follows is one T cell receptor beta chain and its context. This sample is part of a study of T cells in localized non-small cell lung cancer. With 5 bases clipped from V and 4 bases from J, the junction kept 7 bases outside the gene matches. This CDR3 is built from 15 residues. Per germline, CDR1 SNHLY and CDR2 FYNNEI. Assay used: immunoSEQ multiplex PCR; TCRdb lists only in-frame clones, some missing. Of around 140,000 clones in the sample, more than 80% were seen once. The sample was peripheral blood, taken before any cancer treatment. This sequence joins TRBV2 and TRBJ2-3; 9 bases fit TRBD2. The source of this sequence is a female donor over 55 with stage I lung adenocarcinoma. The CDR3: CASSRGRVESDTQYF. DNA for the CDR3: TGTGCCAGCAGTCGCGGGAGGGTGGAGTCAGATACGCAGTATTTT.